This paragraph reports one T cell receptor beta chain. The target antigen is unknown. Primers included in the PCR were 60 Vbeta and 13 Jbeta primers. Using immunoSEQ multiplex PCR, the repertoire was profiled, and TCRdb retains in-frame clones only, with some absent. The table includes approximately 210,000 clones, 81% detected once. The data stem from a study of cytomegalovirus exposure and HLA in healthy donors. This CDR3 region has 13 residues. The V gene lost 2 bases and the J gene lost 9 bases, with 12 bases spanning the gap. Germline CDR1 and CDR2: SGHTA and FQGNSA. Study conclusions and caveats: Per a later analysis, roughly 17,000 TCR beta sequences showed association with HLA alleles at 0.05 false discovery rate.

The chain links TRBV7-2 to TRBJ2-3; D is perhaps TRBD2 (7 bases). The receptor's source is a man aged 18 to 29 in good health and CMV-seronegative. Sequenced sample: PBMCs. The CDR3 coding sequence is TGTGCCAGCAGCTTATGGGGGGGCGAAACGCAGTATTTT. Amino acids: CASSLWGGETQYF.